This T cell receptor beta chain was recovered during a study of blood T cell repertoires in COVID-19. Study information: Italy, Spain and the United States were the sources of the convalescent and acute COVID-19 samples. PBMCs, B-cell-depleted T cells, or T cells were the source of the cDNA or gDNA that made up the material.

Original methodology: Quantification of nucleated cells was approximated via reference gene primer amplification. Generated by immunoSEQ multiplex PCR, the TCRdb table keeps only in-frame clones and is missing some. The D gene and trimming were derived from the DNA, and the V and J assignments and clone size from that table. The sample yields under 500,000 clones, around 88% seen once. The germline V gene encodes CDR1 SGHTA and CDR2 FQGTGA. The CDR3 sequence is 15 residues long. Trimming pared 4 bases from V and 1 base from J, leaving 13 bases between. The TCR comes from a woman younger than 45 with acute or convalescent COVID-19. The sequencing sample was made of peripheral blood. This chain connects TRBV7-3 to TRBJ1-1; tentative D call: TRBD1 (5 bases). CDR3 loop: CASSSPGLPNTEAFF. DNA for the CDR3: TGTGCCAGCAGCTCCCCGGGACTCCCGAACACTGAAGCTTTCTTT.